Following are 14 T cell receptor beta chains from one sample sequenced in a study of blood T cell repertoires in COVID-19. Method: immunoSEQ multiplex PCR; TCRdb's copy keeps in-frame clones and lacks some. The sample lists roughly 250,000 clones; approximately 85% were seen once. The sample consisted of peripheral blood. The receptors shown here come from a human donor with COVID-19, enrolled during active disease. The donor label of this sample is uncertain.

CDR3 protein: CASSQLAGGPSLRNEQFF. The DNA for the CDR3 is TGTGCCAGCAGTCAATTAGCGGGAGGTCCCTCGCTCAGGAATGAGCAGTTCTTC. The rearrangement links TRBV6-6 to TRBJ2-1; 10 bases align to TRBD2. Germline V lookup: CDR1 MNHNY, CDR2 SVGAGI (reference sequence). The V gene end was trimmed by 5 bases and the J gene end by 7 bases; junction bases not matched to a gene: 17. The CDR3 has 18 residues.

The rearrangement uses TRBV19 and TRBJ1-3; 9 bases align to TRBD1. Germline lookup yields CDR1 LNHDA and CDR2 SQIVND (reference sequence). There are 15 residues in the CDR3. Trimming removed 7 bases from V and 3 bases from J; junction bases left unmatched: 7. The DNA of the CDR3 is TGTGCCAGTAAATGGACAGGGGCAGATGGAAACACCATATATTTT. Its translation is CASKWTGADGNTIYF.

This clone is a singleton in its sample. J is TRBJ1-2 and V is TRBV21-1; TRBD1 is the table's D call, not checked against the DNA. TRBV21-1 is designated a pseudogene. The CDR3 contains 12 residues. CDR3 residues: CAIETGVGGYTF. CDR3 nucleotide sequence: TGTGCCATCGAGACAGGGGTCGGTGGCTACACCTTC.

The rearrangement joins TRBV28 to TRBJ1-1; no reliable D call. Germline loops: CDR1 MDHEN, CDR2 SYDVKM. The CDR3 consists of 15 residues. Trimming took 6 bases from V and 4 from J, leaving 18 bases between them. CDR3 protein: CASSPATGGPTEAFF. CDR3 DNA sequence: TGTGCCAGCAGCCCTGCAACCGGAGGGCCCACTGAAGCTTTCTTT.

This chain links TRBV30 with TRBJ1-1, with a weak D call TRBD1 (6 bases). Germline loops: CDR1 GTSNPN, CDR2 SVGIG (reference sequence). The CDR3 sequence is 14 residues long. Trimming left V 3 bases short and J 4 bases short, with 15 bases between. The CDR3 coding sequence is TGTGCCTGGAGCGGTGGGGGCGGTGTCACTGAAGCTTTCTTT. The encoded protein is CAWSGGGGVTEAFF.

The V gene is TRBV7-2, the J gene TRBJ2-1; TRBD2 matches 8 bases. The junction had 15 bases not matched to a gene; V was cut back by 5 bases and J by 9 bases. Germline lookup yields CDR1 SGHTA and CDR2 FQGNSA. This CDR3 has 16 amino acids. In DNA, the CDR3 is TGTGCCAGCAGCCCTAGGTTATCCGGGAGGGGTGGTGAGCAGTTCTTC. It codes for CASSPRLSGRGGEQFF.

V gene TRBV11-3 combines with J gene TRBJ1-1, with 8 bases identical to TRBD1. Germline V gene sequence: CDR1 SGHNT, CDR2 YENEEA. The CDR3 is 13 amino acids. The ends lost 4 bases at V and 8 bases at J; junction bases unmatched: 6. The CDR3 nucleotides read TGTGCCAGCAGCTCGGACAGGGTCTCGGAAGCTTTCTTT. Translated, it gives CASSSDRVSEAFF. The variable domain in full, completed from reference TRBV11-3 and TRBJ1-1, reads EAGVVQSPRYKIIEKKQPVAFWCNPISGHNTLYWYLQNLGQGPELLIRYENEEAVDDSQLPKDRFSAERLKGVDSTLKIQPAELGDSAVYLCASSSDRVSEAFFGQGTRLTVV.

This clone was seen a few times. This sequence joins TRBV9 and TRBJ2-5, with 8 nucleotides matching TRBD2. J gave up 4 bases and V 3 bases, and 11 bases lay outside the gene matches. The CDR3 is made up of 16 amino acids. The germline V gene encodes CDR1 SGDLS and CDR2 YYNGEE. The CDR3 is CASSARGAGGLETQYF. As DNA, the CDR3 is TGTGCCAGCAGCGCCCGTGGGGCGGGAGGACTAGAGACCCAGTACTTC.

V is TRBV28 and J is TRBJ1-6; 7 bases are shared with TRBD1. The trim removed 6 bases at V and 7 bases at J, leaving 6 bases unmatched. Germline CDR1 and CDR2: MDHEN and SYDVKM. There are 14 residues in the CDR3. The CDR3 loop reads CASRLGQENSPLHF. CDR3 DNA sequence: TGTGCCAGCAGGTTAGGACAGGAAAATTCACCCCTCCACTTT.

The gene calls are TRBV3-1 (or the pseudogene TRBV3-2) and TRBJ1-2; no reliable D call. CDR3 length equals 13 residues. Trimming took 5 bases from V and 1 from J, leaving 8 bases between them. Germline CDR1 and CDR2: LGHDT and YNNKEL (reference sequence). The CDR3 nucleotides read TGTGCCAGCAGCAGCAGGATTAACTATGGCTACACCTTC. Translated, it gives CASSSRINYGYTF.

CDR3 loop: CASSQSPRDRGREKLFF. CDR3 coding DNA: TGTGCCAGCAGCCAATCCCCCCGGGACAGGGGGAGGGAAAAACTGTTTTTT. This chain links TRBV3-1 (or the pseudogene TRBV3-2) with TRBJ1-4; 11 bases map to TRBD1. Germline V gene lookup returns CDR1 LGHDT and CDR2 YNNKEL (reference sequence). CDR3 length equals 17 residues. The J segment lost 8 bases and the V segment lost 2 bases, leaving 10 bases of the junction unmatched.

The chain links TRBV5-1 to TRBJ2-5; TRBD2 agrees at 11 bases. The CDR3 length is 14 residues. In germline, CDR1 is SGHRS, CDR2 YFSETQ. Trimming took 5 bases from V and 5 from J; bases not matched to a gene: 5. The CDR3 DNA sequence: TGCGCCAGCAGAACTAGCGGGAGTATGGAGACCCAGTACTTC. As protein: CASRTSGSMETQYF.

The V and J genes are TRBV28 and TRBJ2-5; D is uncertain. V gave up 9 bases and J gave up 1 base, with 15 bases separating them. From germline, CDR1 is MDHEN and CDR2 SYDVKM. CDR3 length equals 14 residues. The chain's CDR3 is CASRLPLPQETQYF. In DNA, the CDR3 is TGTGCCAGTCGTTTACCCCTCCCCCAAGAGACCCAGTACTTC.

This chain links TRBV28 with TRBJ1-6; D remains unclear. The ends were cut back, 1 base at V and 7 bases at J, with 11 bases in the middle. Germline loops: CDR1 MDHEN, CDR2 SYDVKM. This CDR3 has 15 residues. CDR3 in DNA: TGTGCCAGCAGTTTATCCCTGAGAACCAATTCACCCCTCCACTTT. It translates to CASSLSLRTNSPLHF.